The entry below gives a single TCR beta chain sequence along with its context. Its target is not known. The germline V gene has CDR1 DFQATT and CDR2 SNEGSKA (reference sequence). The CDR3 spans 13 residues. V was shortened by 3 bases and J by 6 bases, with 13 bases between the two germline ends. This entry comes from a study of blood T cells in healthy people across ages. Findings and caveats of the study: More naive CD4+ cells and higher diversity were found in long-lived than in aged donors. Observed TCR beta diversity per million T cells went down as age went up. This fall followed a roughly linear course with age.

PCR was performed a second time for about 7 to 12 cycles using a sample-barcoded 5' primer and a J-beta primer mix. TCRdb re-called the 5' RACE reads through MiXCR, storing one row per CDR3 protein. Of around 1.5 million distinct CDR3 sequences in the sample, around two fifths were seen once. The source is a young woman in good health. The specimen was blood. The chain joins TRBV20-1 to TRBJ2-3, with a weak D call TRBD1 (5 bases). The CDR3 spells CSASRSGLDTQYF. The CDR3 coding sequence is TGCAGTGCTAGCCGTTCAGGGCTCGATACGCAGTATTTT.